Listed here is a single T cell receptor (beta chain). In Seattle, patients joined the study during active infection and were tracked longitudinally. The CDR3 consists of 13 residues. Trimming cost V 1 base and J 14 bases; bases outside gene matches: 8. CDR1 MGHRA and CDR2 YSYEKL come from the germline V gene. In the source study's methods: Reference gene primer amplification gave estimated nucleated cell counts. Profiling relied on immunoSEQ multiplex PCR, and the TCRdb table lists in-frame clones only, not all of them. The V and J calls and clone size are taken from that table; D and trimming were inferred from the DNA. The sample lists approximately 530,000 clones, 70% to 90% seen once, with less than 9.5% in the top ten. These data originate in a study of blood T cell repertoires in COVID-19. Study information: From the United States, Italy and Spain came samples of acute and convalescent COVID-19. T cells, B-cell-depleted T cells, or PBMCs provided the cDNA or gDNA that served as material.

The rearrangement joins TRBV4-1 to TRBJ1-3; 7 bases are shared with TRBD1. This clonotype was sampled from a woman between 45 and 65 years old with COVID-19, enrolled during active disease. Material: peripheral blood. Written as DNA, the CDR3 is TGCGCCAGCAGCCAAGTCTGGGCAGGGGGATTATATTTT. It encodes CASSQVWAGGLYF.